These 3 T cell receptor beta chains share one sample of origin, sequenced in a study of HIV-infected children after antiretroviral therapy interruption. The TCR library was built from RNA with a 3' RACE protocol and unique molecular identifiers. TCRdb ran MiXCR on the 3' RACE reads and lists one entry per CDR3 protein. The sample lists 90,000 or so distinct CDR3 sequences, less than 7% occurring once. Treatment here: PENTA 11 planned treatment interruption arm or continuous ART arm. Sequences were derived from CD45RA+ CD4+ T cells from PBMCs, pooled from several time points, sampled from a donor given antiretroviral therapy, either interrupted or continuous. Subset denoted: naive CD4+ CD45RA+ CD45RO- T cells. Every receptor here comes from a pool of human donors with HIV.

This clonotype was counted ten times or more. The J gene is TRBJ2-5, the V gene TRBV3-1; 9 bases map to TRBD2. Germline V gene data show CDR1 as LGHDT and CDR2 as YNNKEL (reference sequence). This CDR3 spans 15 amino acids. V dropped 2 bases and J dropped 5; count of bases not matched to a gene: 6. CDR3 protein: CASSQLAGRSETQYF. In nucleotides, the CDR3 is TGTGCCAGCAGCCAACTAGCGGGGAGGTCGGAGACCCAGTACTTC.

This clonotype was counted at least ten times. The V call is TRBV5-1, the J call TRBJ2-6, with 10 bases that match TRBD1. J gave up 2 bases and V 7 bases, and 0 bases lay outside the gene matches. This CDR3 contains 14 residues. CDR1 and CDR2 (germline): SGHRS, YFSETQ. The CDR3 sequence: CASGTGAGANVLTF. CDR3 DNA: TGCGCCAGCGGGACAGGGGCTGGGGCCAACGTCCTGACTTTC. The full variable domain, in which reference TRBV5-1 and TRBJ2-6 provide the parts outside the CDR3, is KAGVTQTPRYLIKTRGQQVTLSCSPISGHRSVSWYQQTPGQGLQFLFEYFSETQRNKGNFPGRFSGRQFSNSRSEMNVSTLELGDSALYLCASGTGAGANVLTFGAGSRLTVL.

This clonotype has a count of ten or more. CDR3 nucleotide sequence: TGTGCCAGCAGGGCTGACAGGAGGAGGGGGCTTACCTATGGCTACACCTTC. Protein product: CASRADRRRGLTYGYTF. This chain connects TRBV7-9 to TRBJ1-2; 7 bases map to TRBD1. CDR1 is SEHNR, CDR2 FQNEAQ, per germline (reference sequence). CDR3 size: 17 residues. Trimming removed 6 bases from V and 4 bases from J; junction bases left unmatched: 17.